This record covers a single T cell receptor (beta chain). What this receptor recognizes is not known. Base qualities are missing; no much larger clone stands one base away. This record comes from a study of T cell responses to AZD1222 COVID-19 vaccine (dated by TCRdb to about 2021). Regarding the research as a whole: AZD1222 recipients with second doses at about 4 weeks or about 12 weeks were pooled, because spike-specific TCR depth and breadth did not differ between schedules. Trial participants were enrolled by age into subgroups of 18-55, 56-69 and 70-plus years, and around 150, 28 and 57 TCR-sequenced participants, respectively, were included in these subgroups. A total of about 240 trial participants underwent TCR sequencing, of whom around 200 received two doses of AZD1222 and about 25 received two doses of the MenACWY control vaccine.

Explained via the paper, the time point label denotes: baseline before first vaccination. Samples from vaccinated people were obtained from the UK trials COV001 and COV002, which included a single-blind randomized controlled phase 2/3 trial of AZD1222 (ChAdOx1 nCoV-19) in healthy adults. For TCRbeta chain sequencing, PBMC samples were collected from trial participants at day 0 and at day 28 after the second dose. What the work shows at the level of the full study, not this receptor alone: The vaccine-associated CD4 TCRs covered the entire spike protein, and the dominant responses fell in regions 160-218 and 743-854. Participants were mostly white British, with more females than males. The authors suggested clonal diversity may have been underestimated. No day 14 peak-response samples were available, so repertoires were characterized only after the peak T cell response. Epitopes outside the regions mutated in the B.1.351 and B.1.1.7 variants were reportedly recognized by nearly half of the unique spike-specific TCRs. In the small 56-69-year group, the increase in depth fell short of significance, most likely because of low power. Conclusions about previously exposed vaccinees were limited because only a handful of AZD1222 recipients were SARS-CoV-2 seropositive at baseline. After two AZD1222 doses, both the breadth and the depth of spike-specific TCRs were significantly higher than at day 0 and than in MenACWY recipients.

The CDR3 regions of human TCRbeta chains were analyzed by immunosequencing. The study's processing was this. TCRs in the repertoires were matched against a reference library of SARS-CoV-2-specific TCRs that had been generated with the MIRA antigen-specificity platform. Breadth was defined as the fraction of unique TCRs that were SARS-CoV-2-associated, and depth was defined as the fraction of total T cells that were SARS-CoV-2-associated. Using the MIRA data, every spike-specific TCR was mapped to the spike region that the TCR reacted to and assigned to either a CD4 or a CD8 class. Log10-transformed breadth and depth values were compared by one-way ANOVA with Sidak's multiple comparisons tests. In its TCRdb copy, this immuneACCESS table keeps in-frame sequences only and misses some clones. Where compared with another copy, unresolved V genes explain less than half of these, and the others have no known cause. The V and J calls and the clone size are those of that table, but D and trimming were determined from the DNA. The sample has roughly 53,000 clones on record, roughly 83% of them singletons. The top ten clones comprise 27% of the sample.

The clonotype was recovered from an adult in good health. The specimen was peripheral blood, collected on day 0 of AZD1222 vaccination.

Here the CDR3 is given as CASSRPSYEQYF. In nucleotide form, the sequence is TGTGCCAGCAGCCGCCCCTCCTACGAGCAGTACTTC. The V gene is TRBV3-1 (or the pseudogene TRBV3-2) and the J gene is TRBJ2-7; no D gene can be assigned with confidence. The CDR3 contains 12 residues, cysteine and phenylalanine counted. Only the CDR3 part of the read is kept: 36 bases, read in frame from the first base. V and J lose 4 bases and 0 bases, and a span of 4 bases separates them. The germline V gene (reference sequence) yields LGHDT for CDR1 and YNNKEL for CDR2.